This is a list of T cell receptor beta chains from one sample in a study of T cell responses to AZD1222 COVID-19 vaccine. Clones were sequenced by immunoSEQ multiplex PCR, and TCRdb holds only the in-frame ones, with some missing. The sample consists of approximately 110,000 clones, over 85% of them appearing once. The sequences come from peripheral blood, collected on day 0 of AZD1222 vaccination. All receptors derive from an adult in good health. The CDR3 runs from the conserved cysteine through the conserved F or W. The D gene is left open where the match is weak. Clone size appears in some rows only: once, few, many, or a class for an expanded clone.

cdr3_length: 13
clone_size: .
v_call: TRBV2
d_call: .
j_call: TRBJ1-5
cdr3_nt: TGTGCCAGCAGTGCGGGGGCAAATCAGCCCCAGCATTTT
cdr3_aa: CASSAGANQPQHF

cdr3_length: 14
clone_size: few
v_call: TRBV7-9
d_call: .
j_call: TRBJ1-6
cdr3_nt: TGTGCCAGCAGCTTAGATCCAGGGGAATCACCCCTCCACTTT
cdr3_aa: CASSLDPGESPLHF

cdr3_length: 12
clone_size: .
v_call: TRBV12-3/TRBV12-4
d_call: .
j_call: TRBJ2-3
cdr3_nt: TGTGCCAGCAGTTTATTGGGGGGAGCGCAGTATTTT
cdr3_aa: CASSLLGGAQYF

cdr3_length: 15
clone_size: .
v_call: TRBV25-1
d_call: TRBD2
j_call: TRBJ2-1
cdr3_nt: TGTGCCAGCAGTGAAAAGGGACTAGCGCTCGATGAGCAGTTCTTC
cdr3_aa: CASSEKGLALDEQFF

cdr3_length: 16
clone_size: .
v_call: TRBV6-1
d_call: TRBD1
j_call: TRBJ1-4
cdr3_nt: TGTGCCAGCAGTGAAGCTTGGCAGGGGGCTAATGAAAAACTGTTTTTT
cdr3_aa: CASSEAWQGANEKLFF

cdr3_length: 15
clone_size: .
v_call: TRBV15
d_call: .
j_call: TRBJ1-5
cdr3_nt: TGTGCCACCAGCAGAGATACGACAGACAATCAGCCCCAGCATTTT
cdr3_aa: CATSRDTTDNQPQHF

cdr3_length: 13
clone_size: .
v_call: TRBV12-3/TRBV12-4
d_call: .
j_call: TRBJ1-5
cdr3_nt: TGTGCCAGCAGTAGGGGACTCGTACAGCCCCAGCATTTT
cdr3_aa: CASSRGLVQPQHF

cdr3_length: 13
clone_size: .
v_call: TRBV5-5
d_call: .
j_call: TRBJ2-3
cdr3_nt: TGTGCCAGCAGCAGGGAGGGCACAGATACGCAGTATTTT
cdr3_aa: CASSREGTDTQYF

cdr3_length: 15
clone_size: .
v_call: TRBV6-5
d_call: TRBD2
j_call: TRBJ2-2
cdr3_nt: TGTGCCAGCAGTTATGAGCGGGGGTCGGCCGGGGAGCTGTTTTTT
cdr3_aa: CASSYERGSAGELFF

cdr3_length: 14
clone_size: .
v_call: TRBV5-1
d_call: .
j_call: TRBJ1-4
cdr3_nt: TGCGCCAGCAGCTTGGCCTCTCATAATGAAAAACTGTTTTTT
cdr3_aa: CASSLASHNEKLFF

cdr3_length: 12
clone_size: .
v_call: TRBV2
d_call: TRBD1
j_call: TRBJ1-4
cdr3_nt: TGTGCCAGCAGTTATACAGGGGGAAAACTGTTTTTT
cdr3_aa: CASSYTGGKLFF

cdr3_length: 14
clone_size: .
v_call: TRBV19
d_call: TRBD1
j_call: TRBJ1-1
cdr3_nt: TGTGCCAGTAGGACCCGTGGACAGGGCTGGGAAGCTTTCTTT
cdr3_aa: CASRTRGQGWEAFF

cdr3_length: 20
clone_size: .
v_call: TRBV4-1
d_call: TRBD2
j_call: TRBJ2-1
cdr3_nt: TGCGCCAGCAGCCAAGTGGGTCTAGCGGGGGGGCCGAGCTCCTACAATGAGCAGTTCTTC
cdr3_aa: CASSQVGLAGGPSSYNEQFF

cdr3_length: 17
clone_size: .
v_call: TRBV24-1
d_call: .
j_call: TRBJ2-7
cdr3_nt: TGTGCCACCAGTGACCCCGCGGAGGGGTTTGTGTCCTACGAGCAGTACTTC
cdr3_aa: CATSDPAEGFVSYEQYF

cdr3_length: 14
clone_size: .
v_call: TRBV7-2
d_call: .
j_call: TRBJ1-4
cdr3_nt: TGTGCCAGCAGCACGACGAGGCAGAGTGAAAAACTGTTTTTT
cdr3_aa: CASSTTRQSEKLFF

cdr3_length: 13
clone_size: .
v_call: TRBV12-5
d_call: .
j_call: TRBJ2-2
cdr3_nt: TGTGCTAGTGGTTTGCGGGAGACCGGGGAGCTGTTTTTT
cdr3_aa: CASGLRETGELFF

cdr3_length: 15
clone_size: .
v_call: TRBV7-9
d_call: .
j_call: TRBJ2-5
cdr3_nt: TGTGCCAGCAGCTTAGGGTCCGGGACCCAAGAGACCCAGTACTTC
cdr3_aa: CASSLGSGTQETQYF

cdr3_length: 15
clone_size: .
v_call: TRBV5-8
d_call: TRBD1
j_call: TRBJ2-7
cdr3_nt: TGTGCCAGCAGCTTGGATCCCGGGACAGGGGACGAGCAGTACTTC
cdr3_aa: CASSLDPGTGDEQYF